The sequence of this T cell receptor beta chain was determined in a study of blood T cell repertoires in COVID-19. Study-level information: Samples came from the United States, Italy and Spain, spanning acute and convalescent COVID-19. T cells, B-cell-depleted T cells, or PBMCs provided the cDNA or gDNA that served as material.

Study processing details: Nucleated cell number was recorded as an estimate derived from reference gene primer amplification. Clones were read by immunoSEQ multiplex PCR, and TCRdb kept only the in-frame ones, dropping some. That table supplies the V and J calls and clone size; D and trimming were determined from the DNA. The sample yields about 170,000 clones, approximately 82% seen once. CDR3 length equals 20 residues. Trimming shortened V by 0 bases and J by 1 base, and 21 bases separated the two germline ends. CDR1 is MGHRA and CDR2 is YSYEKL in the germline V gene. The gene calls are TRBV4-1 and TRBJ1-4; D might be TRBD1 (6 bases). The sequence derives from a woman in her sixties or seventies who had recovered from COVID-19. Sequenced material: peripheral blood. CDR3 coding DNA: TGCGCCAGCAGCCAAGACCGGTGGGGGCAGGGCAAGGAAACTAATGAAAAACTGTTTTTT. Its protein product is CASSQDRWGQGKETNEKLFF.